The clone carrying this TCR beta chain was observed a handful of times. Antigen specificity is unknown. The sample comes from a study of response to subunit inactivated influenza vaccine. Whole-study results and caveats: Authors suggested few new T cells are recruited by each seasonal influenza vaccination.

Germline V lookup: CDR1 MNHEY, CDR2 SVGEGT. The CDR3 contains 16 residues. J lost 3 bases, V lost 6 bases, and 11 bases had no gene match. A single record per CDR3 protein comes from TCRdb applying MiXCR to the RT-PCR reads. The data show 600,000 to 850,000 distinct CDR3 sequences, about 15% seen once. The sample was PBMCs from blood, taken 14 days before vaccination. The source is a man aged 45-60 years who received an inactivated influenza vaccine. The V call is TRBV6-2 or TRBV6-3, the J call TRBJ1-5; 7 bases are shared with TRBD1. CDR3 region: CASSRRMDRNNQPQHF. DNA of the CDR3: TGTGCCAGCAGCCGCCGTATGGACAGGAACAATCAGCCCCAGCATTTT.